What follows are 26 T cell receptor beta chains derived from one specimen sequenced in a study of cytomegalovirus exposure and HLA in healthy donors. Method: immunoSEQ multiplex PCR; TCRdb's copy keeps in-frame clones and lacks some. Among about 95,000 clones listed, 85% were seen once. Sequenced material: PBMCs. Receptor source: a young man in good health and CMV-seropositive.

The gene calls are TRBV29-1 and TRBJ2-7; TRBD1 matches at 7 bases. The CDR3 length is 14 residues. The germline V gene has CDR1 SQVTM and CDR2 ANQGSEA. The CDR3 nucleotides read TGCAGGGAGAGGACAGGTAGGAGCTCCTACGAGCAGTACGTC. Encoded protein: CRERTGRSSYEQYV.

This chain joins TRBV6-1 and TRBJ2-3, with D unclear. The germline gives CDR1 MNHNS, CDR2 SASEGT. CDR3 length equals 14 residues. The germline V and J ends were trimmed by 1 base and 8 bases, with 13 bases remaining between them. In DNA, the CDR3 is TGTGCCAGCAGTGAAGGAACACAGTTTGGTACGCAGTATTTT. It encodes CASSEGTQFGTQYF.

CDR3 nucleotide sequence: TGTGCCAGCAGCTTAATGGACAGGGGATCTGGAAACACCATATATTTT. Protein product: CASSLMDRGSGNTIYF. The V call is TRBV13, the J call TRBJ1-3; 9 bases agree with TRBD1. Germline CDR1 and CDR2: PRHDT and FYEKMQ (reference sequence). The CDR3 is 16 residues long. J gave up 1 base and V 2 bases, and 3 bases lay outside the gene matches.

This sequence joins TRBV11-3 and TRBJ2-5; a weak D match, TRBD1 (5 bases). Germline CDR1 is SGHNT and CDR2 is YENEEA. The CDR3 covers 13 residues. Between the trimmed V and J ends, which lost 1 base and 9 bases, there was a span of 12 bases. The DNA of the CDR3 is TGTGCCAGCAGCTTAGGACAGTCCTCGGCCCAGTACTTC. Translating it yields CASSLGQSSAQYF.

The genes are TRBV28 and TRBJ2-7; 10 nucleotides align to TRBD1. Per the germline V gene, CDR1 is MDHEN and CDR2 is SYDVKM. The CDR3 spans 17 residues. V dropped 6 bases and J dropped 4; count of bases not matched to a gene: 15. As DNA, the CDR3 is TGTGCCAGCAGCGCCACCCGGGACAGGGGAATTTGGTACGAGCAGTACTTC. Its protein is CASSATRDRGIWYEQYF.

This chain links TRBV6-5 with TRBJ2-1; tentative D call: TRBD1 (5 bases). CDR1 and CDR2 (germline): MNHEY, SVGAGI. Trimming removed 6 bases at V and 8 bases at J, with 17 bases between. This CDR3 has 14 residues. This chain's CDR3 is CASRSGLFADEQFF. The CDR3 DNA sequence: TGTGCCAGCAGGTCAGGGTTGTTTGCCGATGAGCAGTTCTTC.

This clone has a handful of counts. V gene TRBV5-4 combines with J gene TRBJ1-2; tentative D call: TRBD1 (6 bases). V was cut by 1 base and J by 8 bases, with 18 bases left in between. CDR1 is SGHNT and CDR2 is YYREEE in the germline V gene (reference sequence). The CDR3 is 15 residues long. Here the CDR3 reads CASSLNGQGRTGYTF. Here the CDR3 DNA reads TGTGCCAGCAGCTTGAATGGTCAGGGGCGGACGGGCTACACCTTC.

V is TRBV6-5 and J is TRBJ1-2, with 12 bases aligning to TRBD1. This CDR3 is built from 14 residues. CDR1 MNHEY and CDR2 SVGAGI come from the germline V gene. V lost 6 bases, J lost 7 bases, and 6 bases stayed unmatched. The CDR3 DNA reads as TGTGCCAGCAGGGAGGGACAGGGGGCTTCTGGCTACACCTTC. This translates into CASREGQGASGYTF.

The rearrangement joins TRBV4-2 to TRBJ2-2; a possible D gene is TRBD1 (5 bases). The CDR3 extends over 14 amino acids. CDR1 is LGHNA and CDR2 is YNFKEQ in the germline V gene. Trimming took off 4 bases at V and 6 bases at J, with 12 bases between the two ends. The chain's CDR3 is CASSRLQGAGELFF. For the CDR3, the DNA is TGTGCCAGCAGCCGACTCCAGGGCGCCGGGGAGCTGTTTTTT.

This chain connects TRBV7-7 to TRBJ2-5; maybe TRBD2 (5 bases). The CDR3 runs 14 residues. In germline, CDR1 is SSHAT, CDR2 FNYEAQ (reference sequence). The V end was cut by 0 bases, the J end by 1 base, with 6 bases between. The CDR3 sequence is CASSLAGVQETQYF. DNA of the CDR3: TGTGCCAGCAGCTTAGCGGGAGTCCAAGAGACCCAGTACTTC.

The V and J genes are TRBV19 and TRBJ2-4, with no clear D. The CDR3 has 13 amino acids. Trimming stripped 2 bases from V and 1 base from J, with 3 bases between. CDR1 LNHDA and CDR2 SQIVND come from the germline V gene (reference sequence). DNA of the CDR3: TGTGCCAGTAGTATATCGGCCAAAAACATTCAGTACTTC. It yields the protein CASSISAKNIQYF.

This clone is a singleton in its sample. V usage is TRBV6-6 and J usage is TRBJ2-3; 12 nucleotides match TRBD2. The V gene end was trimmed by 6 bases and the J gene end by 4 bases; junction bases not matched to a gene: 8. The CDR3 has 16 residues. Per germline, CDR1 MNHNY and CDR2 SVGAGI (reference sequence). DNA of the CDR3: TGTGCCAGCAGACCCCTAGCGGGAGGGCCCTCAGATACGCAGTATTTT. It codes for CASRPLAGGPSDTQYF.

V is TRBV19 and J is TRBJ2-5; D possibly corresponds to TRBD1 (6 bases). The germline V and J ends were trimmed by 7 bases and 5 bases, with 14 bases remaining between them. Per germline, CDR1 LNHDA and CDR2 SQIVND (reference sequence). There are 13 residues in the CDR3. The CDR3, as DNA: TGTGCCAGTACGGGACACCCTGGGGAGACCCAGTACTTC. Its translation: CASTGHPGETQYF.

The chain has TRBV6-1 and TRBJ1-1; D not certain. This CDR3 is 12 amino acids long. The germline V and J ends were trimmed by 4 bases and 2 bases, with 5 bases remaining between them. Germline CDR1 reads MNHNS; CDR2 reads SASEGT. CDR3 DNA: TGTGCCAGCAGTGCGGTTAACACTGAAGCTTTCTTT. The encoded protein is CASSAVNTEAFF.

The table lists this clone with a few counts. The CDR3 protein is CASSSRTAEGELFF. As DNA, the CDR3 is TGTGCCAGCAGCTCCCGGACAGCAGAAGGGGAGCTGTTTTTT. The gene calls are TRBV13 and TRBJ2-2, with D possibly matching TRBD1 (6 bases). V was clipped by 4 bases and J by 8 bases, with 14 bases between them. CDR1 PRHDT and CDR2 FYEKMQ come from the germline V gene (reference sequence). The CDR3 sequence is 14 residues long.

The V gene is TRBV28, the J gene TRBJ2-3; D unresolved. V was clipped by 2 bases and J by 0 bases, with 9 bases between them. Germline V CDR1 and CDR2: MDHEN, SYDVKM. CDR3 length: 15 residues. Here the CDR3 DNA reads TGTGCCAGCAGTTTACTCACGGTCAGCACAGATACGCAGTATTTT. Translation gives CASSLLTVSTDTQYF.

CDR3 in DNA: TGTGCCATCGTCGAGGATTTATCTGGAAACACCATATATTTT. Translation: CAIVEDLSGNTIYF. This chain uses TRBV10-3 with TRBJ1-3, with unresolved D. Deletions cut 8 bases from V and 1 base from J, with 12 bases between. The germline gives CDR1 ENHRY, CDR2 SYGVKD. The CDR3 is 14 residues long.

The chain links TRBV28 to TRBJ1-5, with D unclear. The CDR3 has 14 residues. Germline V gene sequence: CDR1 MDHEN, CDR2 SYDVKM. V was pared by 3 bases and J by 6 bases, with 12 bases between. In DNA form, the CDR3 reads TGTGCCAGCAGTTTGACGGGGTCGGGTCAGCCCCAGCATTTT. Protein product: CASSLTGSGQPQHF.

The chain has TRBV9 and TRBJ1-1; D perhaps matches TRBD1 (5 bases). This CDR3 region has 15 residues. The ends were cut back, 0 bases at V and 2 bases at J, with 11 bases in the middle. Germline values: CDR1 SGDLS, CDR2 YYNGEE. The CDR3 protein is CASSVGGTENTEAFF. The CDR3 DNA reads as TGTGCCAGCAGCGTAGGTGGGACTGAAAACACTGAAGCTTTCTTT.

This clone appeared a few times. The chain combines TRBV7-7 with TRBJ1-4; D is ambiguous. CDR1 and CDR2 from the germline V gene are SSHAT and FNYEAQ (reference sequence). V lost 5 bases and J 5 bases, leaving 12 bases between the germline ends. The CDR3 has 14 residues. The CDR3 nucleotides are TGTGCCAGCAGCCCCGGGATCGGGAATGAAAAACTGTTTTTT. Translating it yields CASSPGIGNEKLFF.

V usage is TRBV4-1 and J usage is TRBJ2-1; 9 bases match TRBD2. CDR1 MGHRA and CDR2 YSYEKL come from the germline V gene. V shed 0 bases and J 2 bases; nucleotides not matched to a gene: 8. The CDR3 covers 18 residues. The DNA for the CDR3 is TGCGCCAGCAGCCAAGATCCTCTGGCGGGAGGGCCCTACAATGAGCAGTTCTTC. Protein sequence: CASSQDPLAGGPYNEQFF.

The chain recombines TRBV6-6 with TRBJ2-3; a weak D match, TRBD2 (5 bases). V was shortened by 9 bases and J by 0 bases, with 19 bases between the two germline ends. CDR3 length equals 16 residues. CDR1 is MNHNY, CDR2 SVGAGI, per germline (reference sequence). CDR3 bases: TGTGCCAGTAAAAACTTAGCGCTTTCTAGCACAGATACGCAGTATTTT. This encodes CASKNLALSSTDTQYF.

The chain joins TRBV7-9 to TRBJ1-5; D remains unclear. Trimming removed 4 bases at V and 0 bases at J, with 7 bases between. From germline, CDR1 is SEHNR and CDR2 FQNEAQ (reference sequence). CDR3 length: 14 amino acids. The CDR3 coding sequence is TGTGCCAGCAGCTCCGGGATTAGCAATCAGCCCCAGCATTTT. It encodes CASSSGISNQPQHF.

This rearrangement joins TRBV28 to TRBJ2-7; D perhaps matches TRBD1 (6 bases). Germline-derived CDR1 and CDR2 are MDHEN and SYDVKM. The V and J ends lost 5 bases and 7 bases respectively, with 15 bases between them. The CDR3 has 13 amino acids. The CDR3 protein is CASSGRDIGEQYF. The CDR3 bases are TGTGCCAGCAGTGGCCGGGACATAGGGGAGCAGTACTTC.

This clone was observed a single time. The chain recombines TRBV18 with TRBJ2-1; 11 positions match TRBD2. CDR3 length: 16 residues. V dropped 4 bases and J dropped 1; count of bases not matched to a gene: 3. CDR1 is KGHSH and CDR2 is LQKENI in the germline V gene. The CDR3: CASSLGTSGSYNEQFF. CDR3 nucleotides: TGTGCCAGCTCACTCGGGACTAGCGGTTCCTACAATGAGCAGTTCTTC.

This chain uses TRBV7-9 with TRBJ2-1, with 9 bases that match TRBD2. This CDR3 spans 18 amino acids. Germline V gene data show CDR1 as SEHNR and CDR2 as FQNEAQ (reference sequence). The trim removed 0 bases at V and 0 bases at J, leaving 6 bases unmatched. CDR3 loop: CASSLALTSGSSYNEQFF. The CDR3 DNA follows: TGTGCCAGCAGCTTAGCCCTGACTAGCGGTAGCTCCTACAATGAGCAGTTCTTC.